This T cell receptor beta chain was profiled in a study of OX40 agonist ivuxolimab in advanced cancers. Study-wide background: As their treatment, patients were administered ivuxolimab, an agonistic anti-OX40 (CD134) antibody.

Clones were read by immunoSEQ multiplex PCR, and TCRdb kept only the in-frame ones, dropping some. This sample has some 30,000 clones; roughly 82% occur once, and the top ten carry 20% to 30%. The V end was cut by 0 bases, the J end by 7 bases, with 13 bases between. This CDR3 is built from 15 residues. From germline, CDR1 is SGHTS and CDR2 YDEGEE. This clone was detected only once. Its antigen is currently unknown. The study, taken as a whole, reports: The authors did not determine the antigen specificity of the expanded peripheral T cells. Low normalized clonal expansion also occurred in some nonresponding patients.

This chain uses TRBV5-8 with TRBJ2-2, with D hard to call. This receptor was taken from an adult with an advanced solid tumor such as melanoma, head and neck, liver or kidney cancer. Sequencing was performed on CD4+ or CD8+ T cells sorted from blood, taken in a trial of the OX40 agonist ivuxolimab. In DNA, the CDR3 is TGTGCCAGCAGCTTGGCGCACGGCAGTGGCGGGGAGCTGTTTTTT. Its protein product is CASSLAHGSGGELFF.